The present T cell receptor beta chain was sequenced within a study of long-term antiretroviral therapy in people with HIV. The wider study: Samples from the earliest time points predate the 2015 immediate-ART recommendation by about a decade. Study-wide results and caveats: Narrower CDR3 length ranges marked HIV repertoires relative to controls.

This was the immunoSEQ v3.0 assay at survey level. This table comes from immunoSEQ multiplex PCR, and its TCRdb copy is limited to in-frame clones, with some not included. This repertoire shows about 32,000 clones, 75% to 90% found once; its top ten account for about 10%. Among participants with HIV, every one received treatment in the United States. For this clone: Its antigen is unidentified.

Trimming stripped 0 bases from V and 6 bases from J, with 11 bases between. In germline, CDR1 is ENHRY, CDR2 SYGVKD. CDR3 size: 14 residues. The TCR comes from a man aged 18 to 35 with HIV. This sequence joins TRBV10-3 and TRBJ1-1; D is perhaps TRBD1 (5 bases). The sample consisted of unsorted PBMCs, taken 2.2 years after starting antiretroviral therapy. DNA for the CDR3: TGTGCCATCAGTGAGTCCGGGGGGGAGTCTGAAGCTTTCTTT. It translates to CAISESGGESEAFF.